A single sample is the source of the 29 T cell receptor beta chains below, sequenced in a study of cytomegalovirus exposure and HLA in healthy donors. The PCR contained 60 Vbeta and 13 Jbeta primers. Repertoires were generated with immunoSEQ multiplex PCR, while TCRdb's copy carries only in-frame clones and drops some. Here the sample spans 150,000 to 200,000 clones, about 75% being singletons. The specimen was PBMCs. The receptors were sampled from a woman in her 50s in good health and CMV-seropositive.

The gene calls are TRBV30 and TRBJ1-1; 7 bases line up with TRBD1. The trim removed 1 base at V and 11 bases at J, leaving 7 bases unmatched. There are 12 residues in the CDR3. Germline CDR1 reads GTSNPN; CDR2 reads SVGIG (reference sequence). CDR3 loop: CAWSGDSKVAFF. In DNA, the CDR3 is TGTGCCTGGAGTGGGGACAGTAAGGTGGCTTTCTTT.

This clone showed up just once. The genes are TRBV4-3 and TRBJ1-6; possible D gene TRBD1, 6 bases. Germline V gene lookup returns CDR1 LGHNA and CDR2 YSLEER. The germline V and J ends were trimmed by 2 bases and 7 bases, with 15 bases remaining between them. The CDR3 is made up of 16 amino acids. The CDR3 nucleotides are TGCGCCAGCAGCCAATCAACTCAGGGGAACAATTCACCCCTCCACTTT. This gives the protein CASSQSTQGNNSPLHF.

The V gene is TRBV5-6, the J gene TRBJ2-7, with TRBD1 matching 7 bases. The CDR3 has 15 amino acids. Germline V gene data show CDR1 as SGHDT and CDR2 as YYEEEE. The trim removed 1 base at V and 0 bases at J, leaving 4 bases unmatched. Here the CDR3 DNA reads TGTGCCAGCAGCTTGTGGGGACAGTACTCCTACGAGCAGTACTTC. It translates to CASSLWGQYSYEQYF.

The rearrangement links TRBV5-1 to TRBJ1-6; D is ambiguous. Trimming shortened V by 0 bases and J by 7 bases, and 17 bases separated the two germline ends. This CDR3 region has 17 residues. CDR1 SGHRS and CDR2 YFSETQ come from the germline V gene. CDR3 DNA sequence: TGCGCCAGCAGCTTGGAATTGGTTGGGTCGGGAAATTCACCCCTCCACTTT. This encodes CASSLELVGSGNSPLHF.

This clone was counted only a few times. This rearrangement joins TRBV10-2 to TRBJ2-5, with 13 bases identical to TRBD2. Germline CDR1 reads WSHSY; CDR2 reads SAAADI. V lost 5 bases, J lost 0 bases, and 6 bases stayed unmatched. The CDR3 loop spans 17 amino acids. The CDR3 DNA reads as TGCGCCAGCAGTTTTCAAGGACTAGCGGGGGACCAAGAGACCCAGTACTTC. This gives the protein CASSFQGLAGDQETQYF.

The chain carries TRBV18 and TRBJ1-4, with D hard to call. This CDR3 is 15 amino acids long. Germline V gene data show CDR1 as KGHSH and CDR2 as LQKENI. The germline V and J ends were trimmed by 2 bases and 8 bases, with 15 bases remaining between them. The CDR3 loop reads CASSPGRGVWEKLFF. Written as DNA, the CDR3 is TGTGCCAGCTCACCAGGTCGCGGGGTCTGGGAAAAACTGTTTTTT.

The rearrangement uses TRBV5-6 and TRBJ2-5; D uncertain. The length of the CDR3 is 11 residues. V lost 4 bases to trimming and J lost 13 bases, with 14 bases between them. CDR1 and CDR2 (germline): SGHDT, YYEEEE. CDR3 DNA: TGTGCCAGCAGCCTAAATACGGAGACGTACTTC. Translating it yields CASSLNTETYF.

V and J are TRBV4-3 and TRBJ2-3, with 7 bases that match TRBD2. After removal of 0 bases from V and 3 bases from J, the junction contained 12 bases not matched to a gene. Germline V gene sequence: CDR1 LGHNA, CDR2 YSLEER. This CDR3 region has 18 residues. Here the CDR3 DNA reads TGCGCCAGCAGCCAAGATTGGGCAGCGGGGTATAGTACAGATACGCAGTATTTT. Residues: CASSQDWAAGYSTDTQYF.

The V gene is TRBV10-3, the J gene TRBJ2-1; 13 nucleotides match TRBD2. This CDR3 is built from 13 residues. With V trimmed by 10 bases and J by 5 bases, 2 bases remained unmatched. Germline assignment: CDR1 ENHRY and CDR2 SYGVKD. In DNA, the CDR3 is TGTGCCACGGGACTAGCGGGAAACAATGAGCAGTTCTTC. It is translated as CATGLAGNNEQFF.

V and J are TRBV4-3 and TRBJ1-6; tentative D call: TRBD1 (6 bases). V lost 0 bases and J 10 bases, leaving 7 bases between the germline ends. Germline CDR1 LGHNA, CDR2 YSLEER. This CDR3 is built from 13 residues. CDR3 loop: CASSQDRGSPLHF. The DNA of the CDR3 is TGCGCCAGCAGCCAAGACAGGGGCTCACCCCTCCACTTT.

The chain couples TRBV28 to TRBJ1-2; 9 bases are shared with TRBD1. CDR1 is MDHEN and CDR2 is SYDVKM in the germline V gene. The junction had 4 bases not matched to a gene; V was cut back by 7 bases and J by 4 bases. The CDR3 runs to 13 residues. This CDR3 reads CASMPGQGYGYTF. As DNA, the CDR3 is TGTGCCAGCATGCCGGGACAGGGCTATGGCTACACCTTC.

The J gene is TRBJ2-7, the V gene TRBV2, with 8 bases identical to TRBD2. CDR1 SNHLY and CDR2 FYNNEI come from the germline V gene. The CDR3 has 16 amino acids. V lost 1 base, J lost 3 bases, and 8 bases stayed unmatched. The DNA of the CDR3 is TGTGCCAGCAGTGAAGAGGGAGCGGGGGTCATCTACGAGCAGTACTTC. Translation: CASSEEGAGVIYEQYF.

The V and J genes are TRBV5-4 and TRBJ2-1; 12 bases line up with TRBD1. V lost 3 bases to trimming and J lost 8 bases; unmatched junction nucleotides: 6. Germline V gene lookup returns CDR1 SGHNT and CDR2 YYREEE (reference sequence). The CDR3 extends over 15 amino acids. CDR3 bases: TGTGCCAGCAGCTCGGGACAGGGGGCGCGCTATGAGCAGTTCTTC. The encoded protein is CASSSGQGARYEQFF.

CDR3 in amino acids: CASSLGIRQPNSGGSMSTDTQYF. The CDR3 bases are TGTGCCAGCAGCTTAGGCATCCGACAACCAAATAGCGGGGGGTCAATGAGCACAGATACGCAGTATTTT. The genes are TRBV13 and TRBJ2-3; 10 nucleotides align to TRBD2. The V gene's germline CDR1 is PRHDT and CDR2 FYEKMQ (reference sequence). Losses at the gene ends were 0 bases for V and 0 bases for J; bases not matched to a gene: 21. This CDR3 has 23 amino acids. Drawing the rest from reference TRBV13 and TRBJ2-3, the complete variable domain is AAGVIQSPRHLIKEKRETATLKCYPIPRHDTVYWYQQGPGQDPQFLISFYEKMQSDKGSIPDRFSAQQFSDYHSELNMSSLELGDSALYFCASSLGIRQPNSGGSMSTDTQYFGPGTRLTVL.

Regarding this clone: The germline gene is not matched at one end of the junction; a read error may be the cause. This chain uses TRBV25-1 with TRBJ1-2; D possibly corresponds to TRBD1 (6 bases). The CDR3 covers 14 residues. Per germline, CDR1 MGHDK and CDR2 SYGVNS. The chain's CDR3 is CASSLLGGNDGYTF. CDR3 DNA sequence: TGTGCCAGCAGTCTTTTAGGGGGTAACGATGGCTACACCTTC.

This sequence joins TRBV6-5 and TRBJ2-7; 7 nucleotides line up with TRBD1. CDR3 length: 15 amino acids. The junction had 4 bases not matched to a gene; V was cut back by 2 bases and J by 0 bases. Germline V gene sequence: CDR1 MNHEY, CDR2 SVGAGI. The CDR3 nucleotides read TGTGCCAGCAGTTACGGAACAGGGGACTCCTACGAGCAGTACTTC. Translating it yields CASSYGTGDSYEQYF.

The CDR3 loop is CASSLDRSNTEAFF. CDR3 DNA: TGTGCCAGCAGCTTGGACAGGTCGAACACTGAAGCTTTCTTT. The V gene is TRBV5-4, the J gene TRBJ1-1, with D possibly being TRBD1 (5 bases). The CDR3 length is 14 residues. Trimming took 0 bases from V and 1 from J, leaving 7 bases between them. Germline CDR1 is SGHNT and CDR2 is YYREEE (reference sequence).

The rearrangement uses TRBV7-9 and TRBJ2-5; D perhaps matches TRBD2 (6 bases). The CDR3 consists of 12 residues. The V gene's germline CDR1 is SEHNR and CDR2 FQNEAQ (reference sequence). V was shortened by 3 bases and J by 5 bases, with 7 bases between the two germline ends. CDR3 loop: CASSFGGETQYF. In DNA, the CDR3 is TGTGCCAGCAGCTTTGGGGGGGAGACCCAGTACTTC.

The chain links TRBV2 to TRBJ2-3; 13 bases map to TRBD2. Losses at the gene ends were 5 bases for V and 5 bases for J; bases not matched to a gene: 4. From germline, CDR1 is SNHLY and CDR2 FYNNEI. There are 15 residues in the CDR3. The CDR3 sequence: CASSRLAGGRDTQYF. The CDR3 DNA follows: TGTGCCAGCAGTAGACTAGCGGGAGGAAGAGATACGCAGTATTTT.

This chain uses TRBV2 with TRBJ2-5; the match to TRBD2 covers 14 bases. The CDR3 runs 15 residues. Germline CDR1 reads SNHLY; CDR2 reads FYNNEI. V lost 8 bases to trimming and J lost 6 bases; unmatched junction nucleotides: 8. CDR3 coding DNA: TGTGCCAGCTCCGGGACTAGCGGGGGTAGGAAGACCCAGTACTTC. Its protein is CASSGTSGGRKTQYF. Together with reference TRBV2 and TRBJ2-5, the CDR3 gives the full variable domain: EPEVTQTPSHQVTQMGQEVILRCVPISNHLYFYWYRQILGQKVEFLVSFYNNEISEKSEIFDDQFSVERPDGSNFTLKIRSTKLEDSAMYFCASSGTSGGRKTQYFGPGTRLLVL.

V and J are TRBV6-1 and TRBJ1-1; D not resolved. V shed 0 bases and J shed 8 bases, with 10 bases lying between them. CDR1 and CDR2 from the germline V gene are MNHNS and SASEGT. The CDR3 totals 13 residues. CDR3 in amino acids: CASSEAINLEAFF. The CDR3, as DNA: TGTGCCAGCAGTGAAGCGATCAACCTAGAAGCTTTCTTT.

This CDR3 is CASGLAGDYNEQFF. DNA for the CDR3: TGTGCCAGCGGACTAGCGGGGGACTACAATGAGCAGTTCTTC. The chain couples TRBV27 to TRBJ2-1; 13 nucleotides align to TRBD2. Losses at the gene ends were 8 bases for V and 3 bases for J; bases not matched to a gene: 1. The CDR3 covers 14 residues. CDR1 and CDR2 (germline): MNHEY, SMNVEV (reference sequence).

The chain recombines TRBV5-1 with TRBJ2-3, with a weak D call TRBD2 (6 bases). The CDR3 runs to 13 residues. Germline CDR1 SGHRS, CDR2 YFSETQ. The ends were cut back, 1 base at V and 6 bases at J, with 9 bases in the middle. The DNA for the CDR3 is TGCGCCAGCAGCTTGCCGGGGGAGGATACGCAGTATTTT. Amino acid sequence: CASSLPGEDTQYF.

This clone was seen a few times. The V and J genes are TRBV19 and TRBJ1-5; TRBD1 agrees at 10 bases. J lost 0 bases, V lost 5 bases, and 13 bases had no gene match. The CDR3 runs to 19 residues. CDR1 LNHDA and CDR2 SQIVND come from the germline V gene (reference sequence). Written as DNA, the CDR3 is TGTGCCAGTAGTCAGGACAGGGGGAGTCTTTTTTATAGCAATCAGCCCCAGCATTTT. This translates into CASSQDRGSLFYSNQPQHF. The variable domain in full, with the rest retrieved from reference TRBV19 and TRBJ1-5, is DGGITQSPKYLFRKEGQNVTLSCEQNLNHDAMYWYRQDPGQGLRLIYYSQIVNDFQKGDIAEGYSVSREKKESFPLTVTSAQKNPTAFYLCASSQDRGSLFYSNQPQHFGDGTRLSIL.

The chain is built from TRBV7-9 and TRBJ1-4; D gene ambiguous. V dropped 1 base and J dropped 5 bases, with 11 bases sitting between them. From germline, CDR1 is SEHNR and CDR2 FQNEAQ (reference sequence). The CDR3 is 15 residues long. The CDR3 DNA sequence: TGTGCCAGCAGCTTAGTGGGCCCCGTCAATGAAAAACTGTTTTTT. It translates to CASSLVGPVNEKLFF.

The rearrangement uses TRBV4-1 and TRBJ2-7; D call uncertain. This CDR3 comprises 16 residues. With 0 bases removed from V and 7 bases from J, the gap between germline ends came to 19 bases. Germline CDR1 reads MGHRA; CDR2 reads YSYEKL. In DNA, the CDR3 is TGCGCCAGCAGCCAAGATTTTGGCAGGCCTGGGTGGGAGCAGTACTTC. This translates into CASSQDFGRPGWEQYF.

As concerns this clone: The identical CDR3 is also encoded by other nucleotide sequences in the sample. The rearrangement joins TRBV27 to TRBJ1-4; tentative D call: TRBD1 (5 bases). The CDR3 runs to 14 residues. CDR1 is MNHEY, CDR2 SMNVEV, per germline (reference sequence). With 2 bases removed from V and 5 bases from J, the gap between germline ends came to 9 bases. In nucleotides, the CDR3 is TGTGCCAGCAGTTTAGGGGCAGGGAATGAAAAACTGTTTTTT. Its translation: CASSLGAGNEKLFF.

The chain uses TRBV19 and TRBJ1-5; 10 bases line up with TRBD1. Losses at the gene ends were 4 bases for V and 0 bases for J; bases not matched to a gene: 6. The germline V gene has CDR1 LNHDA and CDR2 SQIVND (reference sequence). The CDR3 spans 17 residues. As DNA, the CDR3 is TGTGCCAGTAGTACCTTGACAGGGGGCTATAGCAATCAGCCCCAGCATTTT. Protein: CASSTLTGGYSNQPQHF.

The rearrangement links TRBV7-2 to TRBJ2-1; 7 bases match TRBD2. From germline, CDR1 is SGHTA and CDR2 FQGNSA. This CDR3 is built from 16 residues. V was clipped by 8 bases and J by 0 bases; unmatched bases: 10. CDR3 sequence reads: CASAEAGTSSYNEQFF. DNA of the CDR3: TGTGCCAGCGCGGAAGCGGGGACGAGCTCCTACAATGAGCAGTTCTTC. The full variable domain, its missing parts supplied by reference TRBV7-2 and TRBJ2-1, is GAGVSQSPSNKVTEKGKDVELRCDPISGHTALYWYRQSLGQGLEFLIYFQGNSAPDKSGLPSDRFSAERTGGSVSTLTIQRTQQEDSAVYLCASAEAGTSSYNEQFFGPGTRLTVL.